One and the same sample provided the 28 T cell receptor beta chains below, sequenced in a study of shared T cell receptors in the human thymus. Repertoires were generated with immunoSEQ multiplex PCR, while TCRdb's copy carries only in-frame clones and drops some. Among about 660,000 clones, around 87% were seen once, and the ten largest hold about 0.01%. The data were also submitted as part of a second study, on human thymus T cells.

Sequenced material: thymocytes. These receptors all come from a boy in the first two years of life with a congenital heart defect.

This clone was seen only once. The gene calls are TRBV19 and TRBJ2-2; TRBD2 agrees at 9 bases. This CDR3 has 16 residues. The germline V gene has CDR1 LNHDA and CDR2 SQIVND (reference sequence). With V trimmed by 3 bases and J by 5 bases, 7 bases remained unmatched. CDR3 region: CASSIVGGRGTGELFF. For the CDR3, the DNA is TGTGCCAGTAGTATTGTTGGCGGGAGGGGTACCGGGGAGCTGTTTTTT.

The chain links TRBV18 to TRBJ2-1, with D maybe TRBD2 (6 bases). The CDR3 is 19 residues long. Germline V gene sequence: CDR1 KGHSH, CDR2 LQKENI. The V and J ends lost 2 bases and 4 bases respectively, with 24 bases between them. The CDR3: CASSPCDWRDEARYNEQFF. The CDR3 DNA follows: TGTGCCAGCTCACCATGCGACTGGCGGGACGAAGCCAGATACAATGAGCAGTTCTTC.

The chain couples TRBV6-1 to TRBJ1-1, with 9 bases lining up with TRBD1. The CDR3 spans 15 residues. CDR1 and CDR2 (germline): MNHNS, SASEGT. V lost 4 bases, J lost 4 bases, and 7 bases stayed unmatched. CDR3 bases: TGTGCCAGCAGTGTTACAGGGGGCCTCGTCACTGAAGCTTTCTTT. Its protein product is CASSVTGGLVTEAFF.

The J gene is TRBJ2-7, the V gene TRBV19; TRBD1 agrees at 11 bases. Trimming cost V 6 bases and J 2 bases; bases outside gene matches: 15. This CDR3 spans 18 amino acids. Germline V CDR1 and CDR2: LNHDA, SQIVND (reference sequence). The CDR3 DNA sequence: TGTGCCAGTAGCGGGGGGACAGGGGGGTCCTCTGACCCCTACGAGCAGTACTTC. Its protein is CASSGGTGGSSDPYEQYF.

The J gene is TRBJ1-2, the V gene TRBV7-9; 11 bases agree with TRBD1. Germline CDR1 and CDR2: SEHNR and FQNEAQ (reference sequence). The CDR3 extends over 14 amino acids. Losses at the gene ends were 4 bases for V and 4 bases for J; bases not matched to a gene: 2. The CDR3: CASSSGQGVYGYTF. As DNA, the CDR3 is TGTGCCAGCAGCTCGGGACAGGGGGTCTATGGCTACACCTTC.

V gene TRBV28 combines with J gene TRBJ2-7, with TRBD2 identical over 7 bases. This CDR3 has 15 residues. Per germline, CDR1 MDHEN and CDR2 SYDVKM. The V gene end was trimmed by 2 bases and the J gene end by 3 bases; junction bases not matched to a gene: 7. The CDR3 nucleotides read TGTGCCAGCAGTTTACGGGGGAGGGCCCTCTACGAGCAGTACTTC. Translation: CASSLRGRALYEQYF.

The genes are TRBV5-4 and TRBJ2-7; unclear D gene. The CDR3 runs 14 residues. Germline lookup yields CDR1 SGHNT and CDR2 YYREEE (reference sequence). V lost 4 bases and J lost 0, with 11 bases in between. The CDR3 DNA sequence: TGTGCCAGCAGCGCAGACTCTTTCTCCTACGAGCAGTACTTC. Translation: CASSADSFSYEQYF.

V usage is TRBV30 and J usage is TRBJ2-7; the match to TRBD1 covers 7 bases. The CDR3 sequence is 21 residues long. The V gene end was trimmed by 3 bases and the J gene end by 4 bases; junction bases not matched to a gene: 30. CDR1 is GTSNPN and CDR2 is SVGIG in the germline V gene (reference sequence). The CDR3 protein is CAWSPIRTKSENRGNWYEQYF. The CDR3 bases are TGTGCCTGGAGCCCGATAAGAACTAAAAGCGAGAACAGGGGAAATTGGTACGAGCAGTACTTC.

The rearrangement joins TRBV11-3 to TRBJ1-3; no firm D call. Germline V lookup: CDR1 SGHNT, CDR2 YENEEA. Trimming left V 5 bases short and J 2 bases short, with 13 bases between. The CDR3 consists of 15 residues. For the CDR3, the DNA is TGTGCCAGCAGCCTAAGCCCCGGGACTGGAAACACCATATATTTT. It yields the protein CASSLSPGTGNTIYF.

The chain combines TRBV25-1 with TRBJ2-5; 13 positions agree with TRBD2. From germline, CDR1 is MGHDK and CDR2 SYGVNS. This CDR3 has 16 amino acids. With 5 bases clipped from V and 2 bases from J, the junction kept 5 bases outside the gene matches. The DNA of the CDR3 is TGTGCCAGCAGTAGGACTAGCGGGAGACCACAAGAGACCCAGTACTTC. Translation gives CASSRTSGRPQETQYF. Full variable domain (outside the CDR3, taken from reference TRBV25-1 and TRBJ2-5): EADIYQTPRYLVIGTGKKITLECSQTMGHDKMYWYQQDPGMELHLIHYSYGVNSTEKGDLSSESTVSRIRTEHFPLTLESARPSHTSQYLCASSRTSGRPQETQYFGPGTRLLVL.

This chain uses TRBV29-1 with TRBJ2-3; maybe TRBD1 (6 bases). The germline V gene has CDR1 SQVTM and CDR2 ANQGSEA. This CDR3 region has 14 residues. Trimming cost V 1 base and J 6 bases, with 14 bases left between them. DNA for the CDR3: TGCAGCGTTGAAGTACAGGGTTTGTACGATACGCAGTATTTT. Amino acids: CSVEVQGLYDTQYF.

The rearrangement joins TRBV6-6 to TRBJ1-1; 7 nucleotides match TRBD1. This CDR3 region has 12 residues. The germline CDR1 and CDR2 sequences are MNHNY and SVGAGI (reference sequence). Trimming cost V 7 bases and J 9 bases; bases outside gene matches: 8. The CDR3 sequence is CASKYRGHKAFF. The CDR3 DNA sequence: TGTGCCAGCAAGTACAGGGGACATAAAGCTTTCTTT.

V gene TRBV7-5 combines with J gene TRBJ1-3; TRBD1, the table's D call, lacks a check against the DNA. TRBV7-5 is reported as a pseudogene. This CDR3 has 16 residues. The CDR3 loop is CARSSSGTGAGNTIYF. CDR3 bases: TGTGCCAGAAGCTCATCCGGGACAGGGGCTGGAAACACCATATATTTT.

On this clone itself: Other DNA sequences in the same sample also yield this CDR3. This chain connects TRBV27 to TRBJ1-5; a possible D gene is TRBD1 (5 bases). This CDR3 region has 14 residues. Germline-derived CDR1 and CDR2 are MNHEY and SMNVEV (reference sequence). Trimming took 0 bases from V and 7 from J, leaving 10 bases between them. The CDR3 DNA sequence: TGTGCCAGCAGTTTATCAGGGGTCCGGCAGCCCCAGCATTTT. It codes for CASSLSGVRQPQHF.

DNA for the CDR3: TGCAGCGTTGAAGATAGGACAATAGCCAAAAACATTCAGTACTTC. As protein: CSVEDRTIAKNIQYF. The chain carries TRBV29-1 and TRBJ2-4, with D perhaps matching TRBD1 (5 bases). The germline V gene encodes CDR1 SQVTM and CDR2 ANQGSEA. The CDR3 has 15 residues. Trimming pared 0 bases from V and 0 bases from J, leaving 9 bases between.

The chain combines TRBV14 with TRBJ2-1; TRBD2 aligns across 7 bases. The CDR3 is 15 amino acids. Germline CDR1 is SGHDN and CDR2 is FVKESK. V trimming: 0 bases; J trimming: 8 bases; junction bases outside the gene matches: 7. This chain's CDR3 is CASSQDSAGVHEQFF. The DNA for the CDR3 is TGTGCCAGCAGCCAAGATTCGGCGGGAGTACATGAGCAGTTCTTC.

CDR3 nucleotide sequence: TGTGCCAGCAATGGACTAGCGGGATTTCGGGAGCAGTTCTTC. Residues: CASNGLAGFREQFF. The chain recombines TRBV6-7 with TRBJ2-1; 12 nucleotides align to TRBD2. TRBV6-7 is assigned to the ORF class and has an uncertain function. J was trimmed by 10 bases and V by 7 bases; bases with no gene match: 8. There are 14 residues in the CDR3.

This chain uses TRBV7-2 with TRBJ1-1; D might be TRBD1 (6 bases). V dropped 3 bases and J dropped 1 base, with 21 bases sitting between them. The CDR3 loop spans 18 amino acids. Germline CDR1 is SGHTA and CDR2 is FQGNSA. The CDR3 bases are TGTGCCAGCAGCTTCCCAAGGGTGGACAGTTCAGGGAACACTGAAGCTTTCTTT. Translating gives CASSFPRVDSSGNTEAFF.

CDR3 DNA sequence: TGTGCCTGGAGTATGACAGGGCTTAATGAAAAACTGTTTTTT. Protein sequence: CAWSMTGLNEKLFF. The rearrangement joins TRBV30 to TRBJ1-4; 7 bases align to TRBD1. The germline CDR1 and CDR2 sequences are GTSNPN and SVGIG (reference sequence). V lost 2 bases, J lost 4 bases, and 4 bases stayed unmatched. This CDR3 comprises 14 residues.

The CDR3 region is CASSLRRQGMDGYTF. For the CDR3, the DNA is TGTGCCAGCAGCTTAAGGAGGCAGGGGATGGATGGCTACACCTTC. The rearrangement uses TRBV7-9 and TRBJ1-2; weak D call: TRBD1 (6 bases). The CDR3 is made up of 15 amino acids. V was cut by 2 bases and J by 6 bases, with 16 bases left in between. From germline, CDR1 is SEHNR and CDR2 FQNEAQ (reference sequence).

The chain recombines TRBV7-9 with TRBJ2-5, with 7 bases that match TRBD2. In germline, CDR1 is SEHNR, CDR2 FQNEAQ (reference sequence). The CDR3 is 10 amino acids. Trimming removed 11 bases from V and 4 bases from J; junction bases left unmatched: 1. CDR3 in DNA: TGTGCCGGCGGGGGAGAGACCCAGTACTTC. It translates to CAGGGETQYF.

The genes are TRBV4-1 and TRBJ2-7, with TRBD2 matching 8 bases. The V gene end was trimmed by 0 bases and the J gene end by 2 bases; junction bases not matched to a gene: 3. The CDR3 consists of 15 residues. The germline CDR1 and CDR2 sequences are MGHRA and YSYEKL. The CDR3 sequence is CASSQDRGLAYEQYF. CDR3 coding DNA: TGCGCCAGCAGCCAAGATAGGGGACTAGCCTACGAGCAGTACTTC.

The V and J genes are TRBV4-3 and TRBJ2-1, with D possibly being TRBD1 (5 bases). V was clipped by 1 base and J by 9 bases, with 16 bases between them. Germline assignment: CDR1 LGHNA and CDR2 YSLEER. The CDR3 is 15 residues long. CDR3: CASSQVGAGRLEQFF. The CDR3, as DNA: TGCGCCAGCAGCCAAGTTGGGGCAGGGCGTCTTGAGCAGTTCTTC.

The rearrangement links TRBV4-1 to TRBJ2-2; TRBD2 matches at 9 bases. The CDR3 is 17 residues long. In germline, CDR1 is MGHRA, CDR2 YSYEKL. V gave up 3 bases and J gave up 5 bases; unmatched junction bases: 10. CDR3 coding DNA: TGCGCCAGCAGCCATCCGCGGGGGGGGAGGGGGACCGGGGAGCTGTTTTTT. Amino acid sequence: CASSHPRGGRGTGELFF.

This clone has just one count. This chain joins TRBV28 and TRBJ1-1; possible D gene TRBD1, 6 bases. Germline CDR1 is MDHEN and CDR2 is SYDVKM. Between the trimmed V and J ends, which lost 7 bases and 1 base, there was a span of 10 bases. This CDR3 comprises 13 residues. This CDR3 is CASTLQGNTEAFF. The CDR3 DNA reads TGTGCCAGCACCCTACAGGGGAACACTGAAGCTTTCTTT.

The chain combines TRBV4-3 with TRBJ2-7, with 9 bases aligning to TRBD2. Unmatched junction bases numbered 12, after V lost 0 bases and J lost 6 bases. This CDR3 is built from 17 residues. CDR1 and CDR2 from the germline V gene are LGHNA and YSLEER. CDR3 sequence (DNA): TGCGCCAGCAGCCAAGATTCTGGAGGACTAGCGACTACCGAGCAGTACTTC. Its translation: CASSQDSGGLATTEQYF.

The chain has TRBV7-8 and TRBJ2-3; 8 nucleotides align to TRBD2. CDR3 length: 17 amino acids. Germline trimming cut 3 bases from V and 0 bases from J; bases unmatched to any gene: 8. Germline lookup yields CDR1 SGHVS and CDR2 FQNEAQ. The CDR3 loop is CASSFRPTSASTDTQYF. The CDR3 DNA is TGTGCCAGCAGCTTCCGCCCGACTAGCGCAAGCACAGATACGCAGTATTTT.

This chain uses TRBV7-6 with TRBJ2-1, with 14 bases identical to TRBD2. CDR1 is SGHVS, CDR2 FNYEAQ, per germline. This CDR3 comprises 16 residues. The V and J ends lost 0 bases and 7 bases, in that order; junction bases with no gene match: 2. CDR3 nucleotide sequence: TGTGCCAGCAGCTTAGCTGGACTAGCGGGAGGAAATGAGCAGTTCTTC. It translates to CASSLAGLAGGNEQFF. The whole variable domain, remainder taken from reference TRBV7-6 and TRBJ2-1, is GAGVSQSPRYKVTKRGQDVALRCDPISGHVSLYWYRQALGQGPEFLTYFNYEAQQDKSGLPNDRFSAERPEGSISTLTIQRTEQRDSAMYRCASSLAGLAGGNEQFFGPGTRLTVL.